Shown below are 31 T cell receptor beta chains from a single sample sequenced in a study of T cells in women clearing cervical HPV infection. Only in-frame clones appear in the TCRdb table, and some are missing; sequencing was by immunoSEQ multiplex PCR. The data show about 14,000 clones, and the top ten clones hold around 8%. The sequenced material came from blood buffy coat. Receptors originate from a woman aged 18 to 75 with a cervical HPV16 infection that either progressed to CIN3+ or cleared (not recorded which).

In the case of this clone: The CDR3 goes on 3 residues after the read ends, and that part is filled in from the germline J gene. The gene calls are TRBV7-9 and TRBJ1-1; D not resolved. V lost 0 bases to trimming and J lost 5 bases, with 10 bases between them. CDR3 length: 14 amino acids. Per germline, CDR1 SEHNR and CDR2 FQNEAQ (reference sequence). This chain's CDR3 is CASSLARFRTEAFF. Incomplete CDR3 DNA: TGTGCCAGCAGCTTAGCCAGGTTTAGGACTGAA.

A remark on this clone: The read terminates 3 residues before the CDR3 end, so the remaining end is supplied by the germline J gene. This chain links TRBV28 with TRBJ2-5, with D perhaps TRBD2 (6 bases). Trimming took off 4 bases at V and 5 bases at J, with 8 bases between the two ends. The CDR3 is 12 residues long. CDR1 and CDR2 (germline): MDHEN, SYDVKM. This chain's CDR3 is CASSSGRETQYF. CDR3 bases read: TGTGCCAGCAGTTCAGGGAGGGAGACC.

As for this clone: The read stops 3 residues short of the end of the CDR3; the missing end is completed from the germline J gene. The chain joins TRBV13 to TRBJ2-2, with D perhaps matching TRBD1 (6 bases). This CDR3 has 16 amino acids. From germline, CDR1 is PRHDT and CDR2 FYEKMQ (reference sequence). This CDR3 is CASAESGTYFNSPLFF. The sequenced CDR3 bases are TGTGCCAGCGCCGAATCCGGGACATACTTTAATTCACCG.

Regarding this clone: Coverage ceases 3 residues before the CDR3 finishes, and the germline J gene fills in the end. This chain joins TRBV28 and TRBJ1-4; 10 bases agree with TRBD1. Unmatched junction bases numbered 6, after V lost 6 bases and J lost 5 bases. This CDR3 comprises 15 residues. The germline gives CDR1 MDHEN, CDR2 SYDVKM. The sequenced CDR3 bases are TGTGCCAGCAGCACCTGGACAGGGGGAAATGAAAAA. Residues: CASSTWTGGNEK. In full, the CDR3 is CASSTWTGGNEKLFF. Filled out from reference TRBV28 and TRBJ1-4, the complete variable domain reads DVKVTQSSRYLVKRTGEKVFLECVQDMDHENMFWYRQDPGLGLRLIYFSYDVKMKEKGDIPEGYSVSREKKERFSLILESASTNQTSMYLCASSTWTGGNEKLFFGSGTQLSVL.

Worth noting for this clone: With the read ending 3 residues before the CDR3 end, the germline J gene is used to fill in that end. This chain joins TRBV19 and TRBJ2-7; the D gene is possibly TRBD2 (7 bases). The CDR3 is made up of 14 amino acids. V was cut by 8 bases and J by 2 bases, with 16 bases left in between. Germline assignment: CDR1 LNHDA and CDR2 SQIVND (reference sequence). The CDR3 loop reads CASGKRGAPYEQYF. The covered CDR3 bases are TGTGCCAGTGGGAAACGGGGGGCACCCTACGAG.

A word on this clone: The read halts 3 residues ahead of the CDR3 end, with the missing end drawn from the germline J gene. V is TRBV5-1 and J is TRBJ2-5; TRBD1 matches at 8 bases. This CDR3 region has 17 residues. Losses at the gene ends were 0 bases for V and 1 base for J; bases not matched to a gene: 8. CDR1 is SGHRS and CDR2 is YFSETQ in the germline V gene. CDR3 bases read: TGCGCCAGCAGCTTGGGGGACAGGAATCCTTTCCAAGAGACC. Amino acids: CASSLGDRNPFQET. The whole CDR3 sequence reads CASSLGDRNPFQETQYF. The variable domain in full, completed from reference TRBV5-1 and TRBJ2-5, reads KAGVTQTPRYLIKTRGQQVTLSCSPISGHRSVSWYQQTPGQGLQFLFEYFSETQRNKGNFPGRFSGRQFSNSRSEMNVSTLELGDSALYLCASSLGDRNPFQETQYFGPGTRLLVL.

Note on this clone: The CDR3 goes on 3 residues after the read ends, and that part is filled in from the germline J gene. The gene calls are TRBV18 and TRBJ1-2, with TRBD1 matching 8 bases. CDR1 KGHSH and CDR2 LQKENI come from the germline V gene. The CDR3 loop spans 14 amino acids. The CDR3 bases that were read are TGTGCCAGCTCACCGGGACAGGCCAACTACGAC. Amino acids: CASSPGQANYD. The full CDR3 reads CASSPGQANYDYTF.

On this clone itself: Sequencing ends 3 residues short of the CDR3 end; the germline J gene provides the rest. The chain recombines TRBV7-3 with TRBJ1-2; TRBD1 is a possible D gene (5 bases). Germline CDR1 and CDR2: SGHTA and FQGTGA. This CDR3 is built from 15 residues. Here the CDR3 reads CASSLMGLAGNDYTF. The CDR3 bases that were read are TGTGCCAGCAGCTTAATGGGACTAGCGGGTAATGAC.

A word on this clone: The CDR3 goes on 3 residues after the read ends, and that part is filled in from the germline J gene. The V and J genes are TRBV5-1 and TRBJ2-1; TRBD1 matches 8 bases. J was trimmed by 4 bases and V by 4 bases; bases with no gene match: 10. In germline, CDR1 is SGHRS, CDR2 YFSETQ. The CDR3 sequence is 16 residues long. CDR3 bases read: TGCGCCAGCAGCCCGGATCCCGGACAGGGTTACAATGAG. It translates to CASSPDPGQGYNE. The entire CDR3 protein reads CASSPDPGQGYNEQFF. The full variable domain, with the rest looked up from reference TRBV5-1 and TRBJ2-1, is KAGVTQTPRYLIKTRGQQVTLSCSPISGHRSVSWYQQTPGQGLQFLFEYFSETQRNKGNFPGRFSGRQFSNSRSEMNVSTLELGDSALYLCASSPDPGQGYNEQFFGPGTRLTVL.

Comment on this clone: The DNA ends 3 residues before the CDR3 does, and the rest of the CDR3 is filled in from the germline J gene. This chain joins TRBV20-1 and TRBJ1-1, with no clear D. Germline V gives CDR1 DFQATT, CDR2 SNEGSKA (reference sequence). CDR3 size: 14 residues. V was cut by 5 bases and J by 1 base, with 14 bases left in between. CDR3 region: CSAPHPEGNTEAFF. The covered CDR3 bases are TGCAGTGCTCCCCACCCGGAGGGGAACACTGAA.

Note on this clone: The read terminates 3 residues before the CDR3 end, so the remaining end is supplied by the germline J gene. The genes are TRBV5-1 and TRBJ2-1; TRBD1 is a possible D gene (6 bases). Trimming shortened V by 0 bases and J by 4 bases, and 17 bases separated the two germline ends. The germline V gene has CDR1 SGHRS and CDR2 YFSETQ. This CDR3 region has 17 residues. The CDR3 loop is CASSLVPRTGWYNEQFF. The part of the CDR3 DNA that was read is TGCGCCAGCAGCTTGGTACCCCGAACAGGGTGGTACAATGAG.

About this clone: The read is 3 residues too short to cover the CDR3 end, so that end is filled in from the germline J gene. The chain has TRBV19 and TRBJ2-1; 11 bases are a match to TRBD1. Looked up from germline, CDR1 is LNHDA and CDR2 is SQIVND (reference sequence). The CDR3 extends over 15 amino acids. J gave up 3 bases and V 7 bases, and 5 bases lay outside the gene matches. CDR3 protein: CASNGGTGGYNEQFF. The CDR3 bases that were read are TGTGCCAGTAATGGTGGGACAGGGGGCTACAATGAG.

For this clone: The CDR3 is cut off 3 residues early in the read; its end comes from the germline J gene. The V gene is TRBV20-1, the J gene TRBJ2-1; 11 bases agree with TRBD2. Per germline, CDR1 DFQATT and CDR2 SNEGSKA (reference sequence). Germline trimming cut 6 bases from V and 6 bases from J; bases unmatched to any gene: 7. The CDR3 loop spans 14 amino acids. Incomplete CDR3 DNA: TGCAGTGCGTTAACTAGCGGGAGTGGCAATGAG. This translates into CSALTSGSGNE. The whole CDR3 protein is CSALTSGSGNEQFF.

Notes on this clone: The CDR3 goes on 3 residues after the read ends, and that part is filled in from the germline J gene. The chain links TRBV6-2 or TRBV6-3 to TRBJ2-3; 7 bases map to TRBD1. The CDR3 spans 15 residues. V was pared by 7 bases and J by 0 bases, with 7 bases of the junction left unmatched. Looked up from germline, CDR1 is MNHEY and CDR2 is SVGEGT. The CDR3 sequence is CASTLTGTSTDTQYF. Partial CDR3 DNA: TGTGCCAGCACCTTGACAGGGACAAGCACAGATACG.

The DNA read from the CDR3 is TGCAGTGCTAGACTCGGGTTGCGTGACGAG. Translating gives CSARLGLRDE. The full CDR3 reads CSARLGLRDEQYF. The V gene is TRBV20-1, the J gene TRBJ2-7; D gene uncertain. With the read ending 3 residues before the CDR3 end, the germline J gene is used to fill in that end. This CDR3 is 13 amino acids long. The germline gives CDR1 DFQATT, CDR2 SNEGSKA (reference sequence). V lost 2 bases and J 5 bases, leaving 13 bases between the germline ends.

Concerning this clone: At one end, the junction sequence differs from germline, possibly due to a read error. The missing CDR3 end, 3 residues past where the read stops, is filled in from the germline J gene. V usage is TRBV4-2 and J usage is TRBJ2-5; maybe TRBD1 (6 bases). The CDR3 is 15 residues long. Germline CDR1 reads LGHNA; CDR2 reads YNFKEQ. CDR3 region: CASSQGGQRIETQYF. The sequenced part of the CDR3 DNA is TGCGCCAGCAGCCAAGGCGGACAGAGGATAGAGACC.

CDR3 in amino acids: CASSLRTGGYNEQFF. The CDR3 DNA, read in part, is TGTGCCAGCAGTTTAAGGACAGGGGGTTACAATGAG. This rearrangement joins TRBV12-3 or TRBV12-4 to TRBJ2-1; 10 bases agree with TRBD1. The CDR3 is cut off 3 residues early in the read; its end comes from the germline J gene. The CDR3 covers 15 residues. V shed 2 bases, J shed 4 bases, and the junction held 2 bases outside the gene matches.

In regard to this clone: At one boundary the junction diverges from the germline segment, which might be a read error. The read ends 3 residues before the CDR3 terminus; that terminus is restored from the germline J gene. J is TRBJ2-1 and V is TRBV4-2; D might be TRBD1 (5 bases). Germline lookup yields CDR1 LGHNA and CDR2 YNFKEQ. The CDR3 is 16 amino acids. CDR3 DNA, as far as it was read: TGCGCCAGCAGCCAAGAGGCGGCAGGGTTGAACAATGAG. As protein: CASSQEAAGLNNE. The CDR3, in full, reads CASSQEAAGLNNEQFF.

The sequenced CDR3 bases are TGTGCCAGCAAGGAGGGACAGGCCTTCTACGAG. This codes for CASKEGQAFYE. The whole CDR3 is CASKEGQAFYEQYF. The rearrangement joins TRBV6-2 or TRBV6-3 to TRBJ2-7; 8 bases are shared with TRBD1. The CDR3 end falls 3 residues outside the read, so it is completed with the germline J gene. CDR1 is MNHEY and CDR2 is SVGEGT in the germline V gene. This CDR3 is built from 14 residues. Trimming cost V 7 bases and J 3 bases; bases outside gene matches: 8.

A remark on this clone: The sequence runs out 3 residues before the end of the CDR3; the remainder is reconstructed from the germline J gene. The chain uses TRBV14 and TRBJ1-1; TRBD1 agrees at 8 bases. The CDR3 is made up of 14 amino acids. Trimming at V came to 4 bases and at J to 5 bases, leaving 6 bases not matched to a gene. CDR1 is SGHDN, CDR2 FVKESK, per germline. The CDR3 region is CASSRTGILTEAFF. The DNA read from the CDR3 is TGTGCCAGCAGCCGGACAGGGATTCTTACTGAA.

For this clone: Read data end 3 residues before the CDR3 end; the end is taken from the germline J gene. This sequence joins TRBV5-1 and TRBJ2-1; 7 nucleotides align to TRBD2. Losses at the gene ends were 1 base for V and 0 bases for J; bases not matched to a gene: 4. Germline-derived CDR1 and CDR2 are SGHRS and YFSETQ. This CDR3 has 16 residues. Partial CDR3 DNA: TGCGCCAGCAGCTTGTCCCTAGCGGACTCCTACAATGAG. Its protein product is CASSLSLADSYNE. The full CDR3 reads CASSLSLADSYNEQFF.

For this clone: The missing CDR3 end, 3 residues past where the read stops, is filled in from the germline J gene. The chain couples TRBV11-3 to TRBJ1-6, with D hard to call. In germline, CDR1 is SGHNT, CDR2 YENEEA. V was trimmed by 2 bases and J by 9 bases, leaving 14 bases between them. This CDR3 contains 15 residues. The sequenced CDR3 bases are TGTGCCAGCAGCTTATCCCGGGGATTGAGTTCACCC. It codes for CASSLSRGLSSP. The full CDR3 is CASSLSRGLSSPLHF.

The CDR3 DNA, read in part, is TGTGCCAGCAGCTTAGCGTTGGGAGGGGAGGGAAGCAAAAACATC. This gives the protein CASSLALGGEGSKNI. The whole CDR3 region reads CASSLALGGEGSKNIYTF. The genes are TRBV7-6 and TRBJ1-2; maybe TRBD1 (5 bases). The read stops 3 residues short of the end of the CDR3; the missing end is completed from the germline J gene. The CDR3 extends over 18 amino acids. Germline V gene lookup returns CDR1 SGHVS and CDR2 FNYEAQ.

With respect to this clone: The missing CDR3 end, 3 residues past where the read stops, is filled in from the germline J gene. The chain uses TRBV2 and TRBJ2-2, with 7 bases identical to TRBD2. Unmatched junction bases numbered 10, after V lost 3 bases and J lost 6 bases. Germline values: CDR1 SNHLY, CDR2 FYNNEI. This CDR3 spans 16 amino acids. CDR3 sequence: CASSDREGWLAGELFF. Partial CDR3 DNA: TGTGCCAGCAGTGACAGGGAGGGTTGGTTGGCCGGGGAG.

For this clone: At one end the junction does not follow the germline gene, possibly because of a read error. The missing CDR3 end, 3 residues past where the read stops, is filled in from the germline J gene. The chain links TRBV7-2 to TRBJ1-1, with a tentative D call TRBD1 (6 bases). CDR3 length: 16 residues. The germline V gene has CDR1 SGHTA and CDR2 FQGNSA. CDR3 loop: CASSIAGTMLHTEAFF. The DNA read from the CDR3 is TGTGCCAGCAGCATAGCCGGGACAATGTTACACACTGAA.

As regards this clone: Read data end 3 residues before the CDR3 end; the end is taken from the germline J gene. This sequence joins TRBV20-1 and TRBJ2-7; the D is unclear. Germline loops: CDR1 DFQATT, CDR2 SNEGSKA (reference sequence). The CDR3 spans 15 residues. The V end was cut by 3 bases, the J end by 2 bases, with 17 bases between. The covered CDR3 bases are TGCAGTGCTAGCGATTCGGTTTCCCGTACCTACGAG. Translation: CSASDSVSRTYE. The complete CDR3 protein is CSASDSVSRTYEQYF.

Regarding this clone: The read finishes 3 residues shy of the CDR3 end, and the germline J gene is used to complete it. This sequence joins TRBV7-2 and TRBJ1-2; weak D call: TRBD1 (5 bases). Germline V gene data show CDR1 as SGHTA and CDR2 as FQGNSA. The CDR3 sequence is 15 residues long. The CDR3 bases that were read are TGTGCCAGCACAATGGGACTAGCTTATACAGATACC. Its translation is CASTMGLAYTDT. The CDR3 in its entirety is CASTMGLAYTDTYTF.

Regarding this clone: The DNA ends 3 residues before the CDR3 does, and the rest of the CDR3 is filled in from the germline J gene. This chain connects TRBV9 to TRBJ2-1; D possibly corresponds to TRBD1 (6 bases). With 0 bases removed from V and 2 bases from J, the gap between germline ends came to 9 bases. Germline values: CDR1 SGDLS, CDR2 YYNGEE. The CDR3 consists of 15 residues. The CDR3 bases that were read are TGTGCCAGCAGCGTAGTAGGACAGACCTACAATGAG. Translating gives CASSVVGQTYNE. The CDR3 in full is CASSVVGQTYNEQFF.

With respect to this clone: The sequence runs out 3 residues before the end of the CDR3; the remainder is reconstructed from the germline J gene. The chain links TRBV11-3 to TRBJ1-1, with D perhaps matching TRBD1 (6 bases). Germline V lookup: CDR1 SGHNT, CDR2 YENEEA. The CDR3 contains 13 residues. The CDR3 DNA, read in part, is TGTGCCAGCAGAGACCGTAACAGGGCTTTC. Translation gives CASRDRNRAF. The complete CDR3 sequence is CASRDRNRAFAFF.

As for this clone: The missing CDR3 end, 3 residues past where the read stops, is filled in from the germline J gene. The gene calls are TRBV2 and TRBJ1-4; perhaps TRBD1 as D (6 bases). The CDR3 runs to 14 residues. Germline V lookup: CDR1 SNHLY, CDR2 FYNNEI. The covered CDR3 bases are TGTGCCAGCAGTAGCTACCAGGGCAGGGGACCA. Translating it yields CASSSYQGRGP. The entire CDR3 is CASSSYQGRGPLFF.

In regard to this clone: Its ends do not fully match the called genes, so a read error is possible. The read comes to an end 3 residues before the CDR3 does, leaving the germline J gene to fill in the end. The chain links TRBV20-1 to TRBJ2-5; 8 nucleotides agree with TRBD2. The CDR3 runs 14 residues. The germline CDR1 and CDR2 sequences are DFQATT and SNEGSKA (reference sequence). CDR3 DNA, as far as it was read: TGCAGTGCTAGAGACCCTAGCGGGCAAGATACC. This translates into CSARDPSGQDT. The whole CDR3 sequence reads CSARDPSGQDTQYF.